This is a list of T cell receptor beta chains from one sample in a study of shared clonotypes between healthy human individuals. Measured with immunoSEQ multiplex PCR; TCRdb has only the in-frame clones, and not every one. The data hold about 2.4 million clones, with over 85% observed a single time. Specimen: naive CD4+ T cells from PBMCs. Receptors were obtained from a man aged 18 to 30 in good health. Some clones in this sample may be carry-over from other donors' samples. CDR3s include the opening cysteine and the closing phenylalanine or tryptophan. D genes are given only for firm matches. The listing skips clone size in some rows; elsewhere it reads once, few, many or a size class.

d_call,j_call,clone_size,v_call,cdr3_aa,cdr3_nt
NA,TRBJ1-4,NA,TRBV4-1,CASSQGKWGKLFF,TGCGCCAGCAGCCAAGGGAAATGGGGAAAACTGTTTTTT
NA,TRBJ2-7,once,TRBV5-1,CASSATGLSYEQYF,TGCGCCAGCAGCGCCACTGGACTGTCCTACGAGCAGTACTTC
TRBD2,TRBJ2-3,NA,TRBV13,CASSFLSGSSTDTQYF,TGTGCCAGCAGCTTTCTTAGCGGGAGTTCTACTGATACGCAGTATTTT
NA,TRBJ1-4,NA,TRBV9,CASAAGKEATEKLFF,TGTGCCAGCGCCGCGGGGAAGGAGGCGACTGAAAAACTGTTTTTT
NA,TRBJ1-3,NA,TRBV6-5,CASTQQSGNTIYF,TGTGCCAGCACTCAGCAGAGCGGAAACACCATATATTTT
NA,TRBJ1-2,NA,TRBV7-2,CASSLQGGHGYTF,TGTGCCAGCAGCTTACAGGGTGGGCATGGCTACACCTTC
NA,TRBJ1-1,once,TRBV19,CASSIQGTHPEAFF,TGTGCCAGTAGTATCCAGGGGACCCACCCTGAAGCTTTCTTT
TRBD2,TRBJ2-7,few,TRBV7-2,CASSPVSSGRDEQYF,TGTGCCAGCAGCCCGGTTTCTAGCGGGAGAGACGAGCAGTACTTC
TRBD1,TRBJ1-1,NA,TRBV5-5,CASRRTGNTEAFF,TGTGCCAGCAGACGGACAGGAAACACTGAAGCTTTCTTT
NA,TRBJ2-1,NA,TRBV28,CASRIIDWKGGYNEQFF,TGTGCCAGCAGAATAATCGACTGGAAAGGAGGGTACAATGAGCAGTTCTTC
NA,TRBJ1-1,NA,TRBV29-1,CSVEDLRQRRTEAFF,TGCAGCGTTGAAGATCTGCGACAGCGGAGAACTGAAGCTTTCTTT
NA,TRBJ1-3,once,TRBV7-9,CASSPGLGNTIYF,TGTGCCAGCAGCCCAGGACTTGGAAACACCATATATTTT
NA,TRBJ1-1,few,TRBV28,CASRLQTVTEAFF,TGTGCCAGCAGGCTACAGACGGTCACTGAAGCTTTCTTT
NA,TRBJ2-7,NA,TRBV19,CASNPGHQTYEQYF,TGTGCCAGTAACCCGGGACACCAGACCTACGAGCAGTACTTC
TRBD2,TRBJ2-5,NA,TRBV5-1,CASRGGRIQETQYF,TGCGCCAGCCGGGGGGGGCGCATCCAAGAGACCCAGTACTTC
NA,TRBJ1-6,NA,TRBV6-1,CASSKDLSPLHF,TGTGCCAGCAGCAAGGACCTTTCACCCCTCCACTTT
TRBD1,TRBJ1-1,NA,TRBV7-9,CASSFDTGGSEAFF,TGTGCCAGCAGCTTCGACACAGGGGGATCTGAAGCTTTCTTT
TRBD2,TRBJ2-3,NA,TRBV5-5,CASSSGLAGPTDTQYF,TGTGCCAGCAGCTCGGGACTAGCGGGACCCACAGATACGCAGTATTTT
NA,TRBJ1-3,NA,TRBV5-4,CASSARGRKENTIYF,TGTGCCAGCAGCGCTCGCGGAAGGAAGGAAAACACCATATATTTT
TRBD1,TRBJ2-7,NA,TRBV5-1,CASSLPGQNSYEQYF,TGCGCCAGCAGCTTACCGGGACAGAACTCCTACGAGCAGTACTTC
NA,TRBJ1-3,NA,TRBV6-1,CASSEKSQGNTIYF,TGTGCCAGCAGTGAAAAGTCCCAGGGAAACACCATATATTTT
NA,TRBJ2-5,NA,TRBV5-1,CASSLGRLQEETQYF,TGCGCCAGCAGCCTGGGACGCCTCCAGGAGGAGACCCAGTACTTC
NA,TRBJ2-3,NA,TRBV6-6,CASSYPDGTDTQYF,TGTGCCAGCAGTTACCCGGACGGCACAGATACGCAGTATTTT
TRBD2,TRBJ2-1,NA,TRBV5-4,CASSLEPWRGDYNEQFF,TGTGCCAGCAGCCTGGAACCATGGCGGGGGGACTACAATGAGCAGTTCTTC
NA,TRBJ1-5,NA,TRBV6-5,CASSQGRNQPQHF,TGTGCCAGCAGCCAAGGGCGCAATCAGCCCCAGCATTTT
NA,TRBJ2-7,NA,TRBV28,CASRTTYEQYF,TGTGCCAGCAGAACTACATACGAGCAGTACTTC
NA,TRBJ2-1,NA,TRBV6-1,CASSEIYGGSSYNEQFF,TGTGCCAGCAGTGAAATCTACGGGGGAAGCTCCTACAATGAGCAGTTCTTC
NA,TRBJ1-3,NA,TRBV5-1,CASSLTGYSGNTIYF,TGCGCCAGCAGCTTGACAGGGTATTCTGGAAACACCATATATTTT
NA,TRBJ2-2,NA,TRBV19,CASTVFQDTGELFF,TGTGCCAGTACAGTCTTCCAGGACACCGGGGAGCTGTTTTTT
NA,TRBJ2-5,NA,TRBV7-3,CASSPRAVNRETQYF,TGTGCCAGCAGCCCCAGGGCCGTGAATCGAGAGACCCAGTACTTC
NA,TRBJ2-7,once,TRBV18,CASSPSPRGSHGEQYF,TGTGCCAGCTCACCATCCCCGAGGGGATCACACGGCGAGCAGTACTTC
NA,TRBJ2-3,NA,TRBV13,CASSYDGRNTQYF,TGTGCCAGCAGCTACGATGGGAGGAATACGCAGTATTTT
TRBD1,TRBJ1-2,NA,TRBV5-1,CASSQTGDNYGYTF,TGCGCCAGCAGCCAGACAGGGGATAACTATGGCTACACCTTC
TRBD2,TRBJ2-7,NA,TRBV10-3,CAISDRRENSYEQYF,TGTGCCATCAGTGATAGGCGGGAGAATTCCTACGAGCAGTACTTC
TRBD2,TRBJ2-2,NA,TRBV28,CASRGPGLAGTGELFF,TGTGCCAGCAGAGGCCCGGGACTAGCGGGCACCGGGGAGCTGTTTTTT
TRBD1,TRBJ1-1,NA,TRBV18,CASSSGQGGLGNTEAFF,TGTGCCAGCTCATCCGGACAGGGTGGTTTGGGGAACACTGAAGCTTTCTTT
NA,TRBJ1-2,NA,TRBV27,CASSLFGRANYGYTF,TGTGCCAGCAGTTTATTCGGCAGGGCTAACTATGGCTACACCTTC
NA,TRBJ2-2,NA,TRBV2,CASSSGNTGELFF,TGTGCCAGTTCATCAGGGAACACCGGGGAGCTGTTTTTT
TRBD1,TRBJ2-1,NA,TRBV7-3,CASSLTKDRGEYNEQFF,TGTGCCAGCAGCTTAACGAAGGACAGGGGGGAGTACAATGAGCAGTTCTTC
NA,TRBJ1-1,NA,TRBV10-1,CASSESRGPRGTEAFF,TGCGCCAGCAGTGAGTCGAGAGGGCCCCGGGGCACTGAAGCTTTCTTT
TRBD1,TRBJ1-2,NA,TRBV6-1,CASTPGQAFYGYTF,TGTGCCAGCACCCCGGGACAGGCGTTCTATGGCTACACCTTC
NA,TRBJ2-3,NA,TRBV21-1,CASSKGTSGRAWGVADTQYF,TGTGCCAGCAGCAAAGGGACTAGCGGGAGGGCCTGGGGGGTAGCAGATACGCAGTATTTT
TRBD2,TRBJ2-3,NA,TRBV7-2,CASSLRVLAGGSTDTQYF,TGTGCCAGCAGCTTGAGGGTGTTAGCGGGAGGGAGCACAGATACGCAGTATTTT
TRBD2,TRBJ2-3,NA,TRBV4-2,CASSPIPSGMIDTQYF,TGTGCCAGCAGCCCCATACCTAGCGGGATGATAGATACGCAGTATTTT
NA,TRBJ2-7,NA,TRBV18,CASSGGPLDKQYF,TGTGCCAGCTCAGGGGGACCCCTCGACAAGCAGTACTTC
NA,TRBJ1-2,NA,TRBV28,CASSLGRAVALYGYTF,TGTGCCAGCAGTTTAGGAAGGGCCGTGGCCCTCTATGGCTACACCTTC
NA,TRBJ2-7,NA,TRBV27,CASSLKIGSYEQYF,TGTGCCAGCAGTTTAAAGATTGGGTCCTACGAGCAGTACTTC
NA,TRBJ1-5,NA,TRBV5-8,CASSLANVGAGQPQHF,TGTGCCAGCAGCTTGGCCAATGTTGGGGCCGGGCAGCCCCAGCATTTT
NA,TRBJ2-2,NA,TRBV4-3,CASSQRFVAGGSNTGELFF,TGCGCCAGCAGCCAAAGATTCGTGGCAGGGGGGTCGAACACCGGGGAGCTGTTTTTT
NA,TRBJ1-1,NA,TRBV18,CASSPPGGTEAFF,TGTGCCAGCTCACCACCCGGGGGCACTGAAGCTTTCTTT
TRBD1,TRBJ1-4,once,TRBV9,CASSSRDSFFNEKLFF,TGTGCCAGCAGCTCCCGGGACAGCTTCTTTAATGAAAAACTGTTTTTT
NA,TRBJ2-7,NA,TRBV18,CASSPFGGVEQYF,TGTGCCAGCTCACCGTTCGGAGGGGTCGAGCAGTACTTC
TRBD2,TRBJ2-1,NA,TRBV5-1,CASSPVGGGGDNEQFF,TGCGCCAGCAGCCCCGTGGGAGGCGGGGGTGACAATGAGCAGTTCTTC